These 31 T cell receptor beta chains share one sample of origin, sequenced in a study of molecular identifiers for immune sequencing clone quantification listed by TCRdb under 2018. The method behind the library was PCR. Sequenced using a NextSeq 500. Through fastp at Q25 and MiXCR, TCRdb rebuilt clones from the public reads, retaining in-frame beta chains. Rows are combined by CDR3 protein, so each entry shows the most common genes and DNA. For this sample there are under 350,000 distinct CDR3 sequences; roughly 24% appear just once. In total, the top ten clones hold 0.74% of the sample. The sample taken for sequencing was naive CD8+ T cells from blood, with Jurkat cell RNA spiked in. This specimen's cell subset or site label, interpreted: FACS-sorted CD8+CD4-CCR7+CD45RA+ naive T cells. The receptors stem from a human donor in good health. Some libraries in this study had Jurkat cell RNA spiked in.

This chain links TRBV6-2 or TRBV6-3 with TRBJ2-3; a possible D gene is TRBD1 (6 bases). Trimming pared 0 bases from V and 2 bases from J, leaving 9 bases between. The CDR3 loop spans 15 amino acids. The germline V gene has CDR1 MNHEY and CDR2 SVGEGT. The CDR3 sequence is CASSYSGHATDTQYF. DNA of the CDR3: TGTGCCAGCAGTTACTCGGGACATGCCACAGATACGCAGTATTTT.

The CDR3 coding sequence is TGCGCCAGCAGCCAAGATGGAGGGGTGAGCACTGAAGCTTTCTTT. It specifies CASSQDGGVSTEAFF. The chain has TRBV4-3 and TRBJ1-1; perhaps TRBD1 as D (5 bases). The CDR3 totals 15 residues. V lost 0 bases, J lost 4 bases, and 12 bases lay in between. Germline CDR1 reads LGHNA; CDR2 reads YSLEER.

This clonotype was detected a few times. The rearrangement joins TRBV7-9 to TRBJ1-5, with D possibly matching TRBD1 (6 bases). With 3 bases removed from V and 7 bases from J, the gap between germline ends came to 16 bases. The CDR3 sequence is 15 residues long. Germline V gives CDR1 SEHNR, CDR2 FQNEAQ (reference sequence). Here the CDR3 DNA reads TGTGCCAGCAGCTTTTCGGGAGGGGGAAGGCAGCCCCAGCATTTT. Protein: CASSFSGGGRQPQHF.

The table lists this clonotype with a few counts. The chain uses TRBV5-6 and TRBJ2-1, with D possibly being TRBD1 (5 bases). The length of the CDR3 is 12 residues. V was trimmed by 1 base and J by 10 bases, leaving 9 bases between them. Germline CDR1 SGHDT, CDR2 YYEEEE. The CDR3 nucleotides are TGTGCCAGCAGCTTGCTGGGGCAGGAGCAGTTCTTC. Encoded protein: CASSLLGQEQFF.

Notes on this clonotype: One end of the junction does not line up with germline, which may come from a read error. The V and J genes are TRBV2 and TRBJ1-1, with D unclear. The CDR3 extends over 12 amino acids. Germline lookup yields CDR1 SNHLY and CDR2 FYNNEI. The CDR3 region has the DNA TGTGTCAGCAGACCCAGGTTTCCAGAAGCTTTCTTT. Translation: CVSRPRFPEAFF.

On this clonotype: Possible read error: a much larger clone is one base away. J is TRBJ2-7 and V is TRBV7-9, with no clear D. The V gene's germline CDR1 is SEHNR and CDR2 FQNEAQ (reference sequence). The length of the CDR3 is 15 residues. CDR3 bases: TGTGCCAGCAGCAACCTTGTCAATGGAGTCTACGCGCAGTACTTC. Amino acids: CASSNLVNGVYAQYF.

There are a few counts of this clonotype. The V gene is TRBV6-1, the J gene TRBJ2-7; possible D gene TRBD2, 6 bases. The CDR3 consists of 16 residues. Germline V CDR1 and CDR2: MNHNS, SASEGT. V was cut by 0 bases and J by 4 bases, with 16 bases left in between. The CDR3 loop is CASSEANRRAGYEQYF. The CDR3 bases are TGTGCCAGCAGTGAAGCGAATCGGAGGGCGGGGTACGAGCAGTACTTC.

This clonotype was found a few times. The chain links TRBV20-1 to TRBJ2-7, with TRBD2 matching over 9 bases. CDR3 length: 15 residues. Germline CDR1 reads DFQATT; CDR2 reads SNEGSKA (reference sequence). V was pared by 6 bases and J by 3 bases, with 12 bases of the junction left unmatched. The CDR3 DNA follows: TGCAGTGCAAAGTCGGCTAGCGGGATGGGCTACGAGCAGTACTTC. Its protein is CSAKSASGMGYEQYF.

This clonotype appeared a few times. The V and J genes are TRBV3-1 and TRBJ1-1, with TRBD1 as a possible D gene (5 bases). V was clipped by 4 bases and J by 0 bases, with 24 bases between them. CDR1 and CDR2 (germline): LGHDT, YNNKEL (reference sequence). The CDR3 extends over 19 amino acids. CDR3 nucleotides: TGTGCCAGCAGCCCAGGTGGGGGAGGGATCTCGACAATGAACACTGAAGCTTTCTTT. Translation: CASSPGGGGISTMNTEAFF.

This clonotype was counted only a few times. A read error may be the cause here, since a much bigger clone is one base away. The genes are TRBV4-1 and TRBJ2-7; D unclear. Per germline, CDR1 MGHRA and CDR2 YSYEKL. The length of the CDR3 is 15 residues. CDR3 DNA: TGCGCCAGCAGCCAAGAGATCCTGGCCCCCTACGGGCAGTACTTC. Protein: CASSQEILAPYGQYF.

This clonotype was picked up many times. The chain combines TRBV29-1 with TRBJ2-1; D unresolved. CDR1 is SQVTM, CDR2 ANQGSEA, per germline. The germline V and J ends were trimmed by 1 base and 0 bases, with 7 bases remaining between them. There are 14 residues in the CDR3. DNA for the CDR3: TGCAGCGTTGAAGGGAGCAGCTCCTACAATGAGCAGTTCTTC. It is translated as CSVEGSSSYNEQFF.

The chain has TRBV12-3 or TRBV12-4 and TRBJ1-2; D uncertain. Trimming shortened V by 7 bases and J by 13 bases, and 13 bases separated the two germline ends. CDR3 size: 10 residues. CDR3 protein: CASKQSVFTF. The DNA for the CDR3 is TGTGCCAGCAAGCAGTCGGTCTTCACCTTC.

This clonotype was found many times. The chain is built from TRBV5-1 and TRBJ2-7, with D hard to call. This CDR3 is built from 12 residues. Trimming removed 0 bases from V and 10 bases from J, with 11 bases in between. Germline assignment: CDR1 SGHRS and CDR2 YFSETQ. The CDR3 is CASSLGYEVQYF. The DNA of the CDR3 is TGCGCCAGCAGCTTGGGGTATGAGGTTCAGTACTTC.

This clonotype was recorded a few times. This chain links TRBV12-3 or TRBV12-4 with TRBJ1-5; perhaps TRBD1 as D (5 bases). V gave up 5 bases and J gave up 4 bases, with 12 bases separating them. CDR3 length: 14 amino acids. As DNA, the CDR3 is TGTGCCAGCAGTCACGGGGGGGATAATCAGCCCCAGCATTTT. Encoded protein: CASSHGGDNQPQHF.

Ten or more counts support this clonotype. The chain combines TRBV5-1 with TRBJ2-5; TRBD2 is a possible D gene (6 bases). Trimming removed 0 bases at V and 1 base at J, with 13 bases between. This CDR3 has 16 amino acids. Germline V gene data show CDR1 as SGHRS and CDR2 as YFSETQ. The CDR3 loop is CASSLVVRAGQETQYF. CDR3 DNA sequence: TGCGCCAGCAGCTTGGTTGTCCGAGCGGGCCAAGAGACCCAGTACTTC.

The sample holds one count of this clonotype. This could be a read error, since a much larger clone is one nucleotide away. This chain connects TRBV30 to TRBJ2-3, with 8 nucleotides matching TRBD2. Germline values: CDR1 GTSNPN, CDR2 SVGIG (reference sequence). CDR3 length: 13 amino acids. The ends lost 5 bases at V and 2 bases at J; junction bases unmatched: 3. The CDR3 bases are TGTGCCTGGCCGGGGGGGTCCACAGATACGCAGTATTTT. Translated: CAWPGGSTDTQYF.

This clonotype was counted at least ten times. The CDR3 region has the DNA TGCAGCGTCGCGTATGGGACAGGGGGCACTGAAGCTTTCTTT. Translation gives CSVAYGTGGTEAFF. V is TRBV29-1 and J is TRBJ1-1; the match to TRBD1 covers 11 bases. V shed 6 bases and J 4 bases; nucleotides not matched to a gene: 7. There are 14 residues in the CDR3. Germline loops: CDR1 SQVTM, CDR2 ANQGSEA. The whole variable domain, remainder taken from reference TRBV29-1 and TRBJ1-1, is SAVISQKPSRDICQRGTSLTIQCQVDSQVTMMFWYRQQPGQSLTLIATANQGSEATYESGFVIDKFPISRPNLTFSTLTVSNMSPEDSSIYLCSVAYGTGGTEAFFGQGTRLTVV.

This clonotype was detected ten times or more. V and J are TRBV20-1 and TRBJ1-1; D not certain. Trimming removed 0 bases at V and 0 bases at J, with 14 bases between. The germline V gene encodes CDR1 DFQATT and CDR2 SNEGSKA (reference sequence). This CDR3 has 16 amino acids. The CDR3 loop reads CSARDGLTNMNTEAFF. The CDR3, as DNA: TGCAGTGCTAGAGACGGACTCACAAACATGAACACTGAAGCTTTCTTT.

This chain links TRBV2 with TRBJ2-1; D is unresolved. Trimming removed 8 bases at V and 7 bases at J, with 9 bases between. Per germline, CDR1 SNHLY and CDR2 FYNNEI. The CDR3 sequence is 11 residues long. CDR3 region: CASFLGNEQFF. The CDR3 DNA sequence: TGTGCCAGCTTTTTAGGGAATGAGCAGTTCTTC.

This clonotype was picked up a small number of times. This chain uses TRBV7-9 with TRBJ2-3; D is ambiguous. The CDR3 runs 13 residues. V shed 6 bases and J shed 4 bases, with 11 bases lying between them. Germline V lookup: CDR1 SEHNR, CDR2 FQNEAQ (reference sequence). CDR3 sequence: CASSHPDSDTQYF. CDR3 coding DNA: TGTGCCAGCAGTCACCCCGACTCAGATACGCAGTATTTT.

Concerning this clonotype itself: This may stem from a read error, because a much larger clone lies one nucleotide away. This chain joins TRBV7-9 and TRBJ2-7; 7 nucleotides line up with TRBD1. Germline lookup yields CDR1 SEHNR and CDR2 FQNEAQ (reference sequence). The CDR3 has 15 amino acids. V shed 8 bases, J shed 2 bases, and the junction held 12 bases outside the gene matches. The chain's CDR3 is CASGSGSQGAYEQYF. CDR3 nucleotide sequence: TGTGCCAGCGGCTCGGGTAGCCAGGGGGCCTACGAGCAGTACTTC. Full variable domain (outside the CDR3, taken from reference TRBV7-9 and TRBJ2-7): DTGVSQNPRHKITKRGQNVTFRCDPISEHNRLYWYRQTLGQGPEFLTYFQNEAQLEKSRLLSDRFSAERPKGSFSTLEIQRTEQGDSAMYLCASGSGSQGAYEQYFGPGTRLTVT.

To note about this clonotype: This clone may be a read error of a much larger clone one base away. The chain links TRBV5-3 to TRBJ1-1, with D possibly matching TRBD1 (5 bases). TRBV5-3 is classed as an ORF, of uncertain function. This CDR3 is 15 amino acids long. The V end was cut by 10 bases, the J end by 0 bases, with 19 bases between. CDR3 sequence: CAGSEGPGVNTEAFF. DNA for the CDR3: TGTGCCGGCAGCGAGGGGCCGGGGGTGAACACTGAAGCTTTCTTT.

This clonotype was detected a few times. The junction departs from germline at one end; a sequencing error may be responsible. In nucleotides, the CDR3 is TGTGCCAGCAGTGACGGGGGACTTGCCCCTGCCTTC. Protein: CASSDGGLAPAF. The rearrangement joins TRBV2 to TRBJ2-1; possible D gene TRBD2, 6 bases. CDR3 length: 12 amino acids. The V gene's germline CDR1 is SNHLY and CDR2 FYNNEI. Variable domain in full (rest from reference TRBV2 and TRBJ2-1): EPEVTQTPSHQVTQMGQEVILRCVPISNHLYFYWYRQILGQKVEFLVSFYNNEISEKSEIFDDQFSVERPDGSNFTLKIRSTKLEDSAMYFCASSDGGLAPAFGPGTRLTVL.

This clonotype was detected a few times. This chain connects TRBV7-9 to TRBJ2-1, with 10 bases matching TRBD2. The germline V gene has CDR1 SEHNR and CDR2 FQNEAQ (reference sequence). V dropped 8 bases and J dropped 4; count of bases not matched to a gene: 5. CDR3 length: 14 residues. The CDR3 region has the DNA TGTGCCAGCCTGAGCGGGGGGGGATACAATGAGCAGTTCTTC. This gives the protein CASLSGGGYNEQFF.

This clonotype came up once. The chain is built from TRBV5-5 and TRBJ2-5; D is unresolved. Germline CDR1 is SGHKS and CDR2 is YYEKEE (reference sequence). The V and J ends lost 0 bases and 5 bases respectively, with 11 bases between them. The CDR3 has 14 residues. Written as DNA, the CDR3 is TGTGCCAGCAGCTTGGAGGCAGTAGACGAGACCCAGTACTTC. Its protein product is CASSLEAVDETQYF.

This chain joins TRBV12-3 or TRBV12-4 and TRBJ2-5, with 16 bases aligning to TRBD2. The CDR3 is 20 residues long. V lost 2 bases to trimming and J lost 1 base; unmatched junction nucleotides: 10. The CDR3 reads CASSLSGLAGGNSFQETQYF. In DNA, the CDR3 is TGTGCCAGCAGTTTATCGGGACTAGCGGGAGGGAATAGTTTCCAAGAGACCCAGTACTTC.

The rearrangement joins TRBV6-6 to TRBJ2-7; D is unclear. CDR1 is MNHNY, CDR2 SVGAGI, per germline (reference sequence). This CDR3 contains 12 residues. Deletions cut 8 bases from V and 6 bases from J, with 14 bases between. The CDR3 reads CASRRPHSEQYF. The DNA of the CDR3 is TGTGCCAGCCGTCGCCCCCATTCCGAGCAGTACTTC.

This clonotype showed up many times. The gene calls are TRBV4-3 and TRBJ1-6; no reliable D call. Looked up from germline, CDR1 is LGHNA and CDR2 is YSLEER. This CDR3 contains 14 residues. The V gene lost 2 bases and the J gene lost 7 bases, with 9 bases spanning the gap. CDR3 sequence reads: CASSQQRLNSPLHF. In DNA form, the CDR3 reads TGCGCCAGCAGCCAACAGAGGTTGAATTCACCCCTCCACTTT.

To note about this clonotype: A much larger clone is a single base away; this may be a read error. The chain recombines TRBV7-2 with TRBJ1-5; maybe TRBD1 (5 bases). The length of the CDR3 is 15 residues. Germline CDR1 and CDR2: SGHTA and FQGNSA. In nucleotides, the CDR3 is TGTGCCAGCAGCTTAGGCCCCAGGGATCATCAGCCCCCGCATTTT. This sequence encodes CASSLGPRDHQPPHF.

The genes are TRBV24-1 and TRBJ1-5, with a weak D call TRBD1 (6 bases). This CDR3 comprises 13 residues. Germline V lookup: CDR1 KGHDR, CDR2 SFDVKD. Trimming took off 9 bases at V and 3 bases at J, with 11 bases between the two ends. The CDR3 is CATGGGPNQPQHF. In DNA, the CDR3 is TGTGCCACCGGCGGGGGCCCCAATCAGCCCCAGCATTTT.

With respect to this clonotype: A much bigger clone sits one base away, suggesting this may be a read error. The chain joins TRBV5-3 to TRBJ2-5; 8 positions match TRBD1. TRBV5-3 is classed as an ORF, of uncertain function. This CDR3 contains 13 residues. The CDR3 nucleotides read TGTGCCAGCAGCCCGGACAGGGTTAAGACCCAGCACTTC. Translating gives CASSPDRVKTQHF.